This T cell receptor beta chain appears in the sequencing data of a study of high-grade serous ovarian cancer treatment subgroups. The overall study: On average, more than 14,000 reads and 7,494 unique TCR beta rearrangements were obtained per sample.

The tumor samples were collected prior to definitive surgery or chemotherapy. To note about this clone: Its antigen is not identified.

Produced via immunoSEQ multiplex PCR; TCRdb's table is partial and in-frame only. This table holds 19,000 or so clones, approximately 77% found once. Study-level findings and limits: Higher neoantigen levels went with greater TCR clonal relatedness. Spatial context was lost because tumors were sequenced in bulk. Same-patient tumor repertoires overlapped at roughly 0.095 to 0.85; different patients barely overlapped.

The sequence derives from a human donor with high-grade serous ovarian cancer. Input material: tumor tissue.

The CDR3 nucleotides read TGTGCCAGCAGCCCGACTAGCGGGAGGGCGAACGAGCAGTACTTC. It encodes CASSPTSGRANEQYF. This chain connects TRBV11-3 to TRBJ2-7; TRBD2 agrees at 14 bases. J lost 5 bases, V lost 5 bases, and 5 bases had no gene match. Per germline, CDR1 SGHNT and CDR2 YENEEA. This CDR3 has 15 residues.